The source of this T cell receptor beta chain is a study of T-cell reconstitution after alpha-beta-depleted transplantation in children. Study-wide results and caveats: Newly produced T cells mostly provided counts and TCRbeta diversity after one year, as hyperexpanded clones declined.

Trimming removed 5 bases from V and 2 bases from J; junction bases left unmatched: 6. Germline V gene lookup returns CDR1 SGHTA and CDR2 FQGNSA. The CDR3 has 15 amino acids. Preparation of the TCRbeta library used unique molecular identifiers. TCRdb fed the PCR reads into MiXCR, producing one record per CDR3 protein. The sample comprises about a million distinct CDR3 sequences, roughly 31% of which are singletons, and more than 25% rests with the top ten. A remark on this clonotype: The antigen is not known.

This clonotype originated in a boy less than two years old who had a stem cell transplant for SCID, so the T cells may come from the graft donor. Sample: PBMCs, mostly from graft donor cells, taken 360 days after TCRalphabeta/CD19-depleted stem cell transplant. The J gene is TRBJ1-5, the V gene TRBV7-2; TRBD1 matches at 7 bases. CDR3 nucleotide sequence: TGTGCCAGCAGCCGAACAGGGGAGGGCAATCAGCCCCAGCATTTT. It yields the protein CASSRTGEGNQPQHF.